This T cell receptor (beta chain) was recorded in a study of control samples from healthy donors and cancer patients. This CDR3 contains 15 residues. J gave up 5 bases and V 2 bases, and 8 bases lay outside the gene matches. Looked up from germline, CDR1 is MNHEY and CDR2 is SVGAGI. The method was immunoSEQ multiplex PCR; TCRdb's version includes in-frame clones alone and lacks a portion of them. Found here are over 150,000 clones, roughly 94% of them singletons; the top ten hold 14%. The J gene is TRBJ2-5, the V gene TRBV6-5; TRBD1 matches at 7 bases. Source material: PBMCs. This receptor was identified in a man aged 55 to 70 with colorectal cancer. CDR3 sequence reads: CASSYGAGGAETQYF. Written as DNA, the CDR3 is TGTGCCAGCAGTTACGGGGCAGGGGGAGCCGAGACCCAGTACTTC.